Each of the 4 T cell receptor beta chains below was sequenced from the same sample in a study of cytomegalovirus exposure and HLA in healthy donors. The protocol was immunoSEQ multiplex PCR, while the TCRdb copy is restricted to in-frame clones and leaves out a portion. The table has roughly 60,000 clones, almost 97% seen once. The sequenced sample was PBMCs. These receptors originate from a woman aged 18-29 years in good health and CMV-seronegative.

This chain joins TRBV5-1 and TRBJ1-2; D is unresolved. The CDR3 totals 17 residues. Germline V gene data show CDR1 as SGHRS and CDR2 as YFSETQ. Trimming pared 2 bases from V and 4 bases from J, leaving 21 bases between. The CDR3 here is CASSFFPLHQDTYGYTF. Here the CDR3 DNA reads TGCGCCAGCAGCTTTTTCCCTCTACATCAGGATACCTATGGCTACACCTTC.

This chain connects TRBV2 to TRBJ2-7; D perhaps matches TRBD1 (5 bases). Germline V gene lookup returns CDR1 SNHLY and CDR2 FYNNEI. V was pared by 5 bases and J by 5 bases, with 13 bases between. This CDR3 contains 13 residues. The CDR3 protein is CASSPQVMDEQYF. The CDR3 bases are TGTGCCAGCAGTCCACAGGTTATGGACGAGCAGTACTTC. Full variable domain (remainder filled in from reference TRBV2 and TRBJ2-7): EPEVTQTPSHQVTQMGQEVILRCVPISNHLYFYWYRQILGQKVEFLVSFYNNEISEKSEIFDDQFSVERPDGSNFTLKIRSTKLEDSAMYFCASSPQVMDEQYFGPGTRLTVT.

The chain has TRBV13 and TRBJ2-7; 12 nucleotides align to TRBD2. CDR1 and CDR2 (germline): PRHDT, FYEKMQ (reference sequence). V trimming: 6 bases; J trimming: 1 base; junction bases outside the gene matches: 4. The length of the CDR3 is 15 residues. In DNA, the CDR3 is TGTGCCAGCAGTCCCACTAGCGGGAGGTCCTACGAGCAGTACTTC. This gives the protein CASSPTSGRSYEQYF. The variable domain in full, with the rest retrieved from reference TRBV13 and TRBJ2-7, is AAGVIQSPRHLIKEKRETATLKCYPIPRHDTVYWYQQGPGQDPQFLISFYEKMQSDKGSIPDRFSAQQFSDYHSELNMSSLELGDSALYFCASSPTSGRSYEQYFGPGTRLTVT.

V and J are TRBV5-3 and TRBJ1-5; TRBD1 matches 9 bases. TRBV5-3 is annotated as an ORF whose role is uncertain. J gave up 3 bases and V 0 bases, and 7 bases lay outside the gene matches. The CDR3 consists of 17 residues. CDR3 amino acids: CARSLADRGEANQPQHF. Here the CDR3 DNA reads TGTGCCAGAAGCTTGGCCGACAGGGGGGAGGCCAATCAGCCCCAGCATTTT.